This paragraph reports one T cell receptor (beta chain). Its antigen is unknown. Trimming cost V 1 base and J 3 bases; bases outside gene matches: 3. The length of the CDR3 is 14 residues. In germline, CDR1 is SGHKS, CDR2 YYEKEE (reference sequence). These data come from a study of OX40 agonist ivuxolimab in advanced cancers. Profiling relied on immunoSEQ multiplex PCR, and the TCRdb table lists in-frame clones only, not all of them. The sample has over 15,000 clones, 76% seen once. Notes on the study in general: CD4+ and CD8+ blood T cells expanded clonally by week 6 at 0.1 to 3.0 mg/kg.

The rearrangement uses TRBV5-5 and TRBJ2-7; 8 nucleotides agree with TRBD2. Sample: CD4+ or CD8+ T cells sorted from blood, taken in a trial of the OX40 agonist ivuxolimab. This receptor was taken from an adult with an advanced solid tumor such as melanoma, head and neck, liver or kidney cancer. This CDR3 is CASSLTSGYYEQYF. The CDR3 nucleotides read TGTGCCAGCAGCTTGACTAGCGGATACTACGAGCAGTACTTC.